One and the same sample provided the 21 T cell receptor beta chains below, sequenced in a study of cytomegalovirus exposure and HLA in healthy donors. With 60 Vbeta and 13 Jbeta primers, the PCR was carried out. The repertoire was sequenced with immunoSEQ multiplex PCR; TCRdb's copy has only in-frame clones and lacks some. The data hold 100,000 to 120,000 clones, with 60% to 85% observed a single time. The sequencing sample was made of PBMCs. These receptors all come from a man aged 40-50 years in good health and CMV-seronegative.

This rearrangement joins TRBV15 to TRBJ1-2; 12 nucleotides agree with TRBD1. The CDR3 has 13 amino acids. CDR1 and CDR2 (germline): LNHNV, YYDKDF (reference sequence). Trimming at V came to 11 bases and at J to 4 bases, leaving 5 bases not matched to a gene. The CDR3 bases are TGTGCCCCCGGGACAGGGGGCTCCTATGGCTACACCTTC. Translation gives CAPGTGGSYGYTF.

This sequence joins TRBV19 and TRBJ1-5; D not certain. Germline V gives CDR1 LNHDA, CDR2 SQIVND (reference sequence). Trimming stripped 4 bases from V and 2 bases from J, with 15 bases between. CDR3 length: 16 amino acids. CDR3 sequence reads: CASSRTEGRGNQPQHF. The CDR3 DNA sequence: TGTGCCAGTAGTAGGACCGAGGGAAGGGGCAATCAGCCCCAGCATTTT.

Turning to this clone: Germline and junction disagree at one end, which may indicate a read error. The chain has TRBV6-5 and TRBJ2-4; maybe TRBD2 (5 bases). This CDR3 comprises 15 residues. Germline assignment: CDR1 MNHEY and CDR2 SVGAGI. DNA for the CDR3: TGTGCCAGCAGTCCCCCGCCGAGGGCCATAAACATTCAGTACTTC. Translated: CASSPPPRAINIQYF.

This rearrangement joins TRBV6-1 to TRBJ2-1; D may be TRBD1 (6 bases). V was trimmed by 8 bases and J by 7 bases, leaving 12 bases between them. The germline CDR1 and CDR2 sequences are MNHNS and SASEGT. The CDR3 covers 12 residues. CDR3 nucleotide sequence: TGTGCCAGCGACCAGGGGTGGAATGAGCAGTTCTTC. This translates into CASDQGWNEQFF.

The chain recombines TRBV6-5 with TRBJ2-7; D is possibly TRBD2 (5 bases). The germline gives CDR1 MNHEY, CDR2 SVGAGI. V was pared by 7 bases and J by 5 bases, with 9 bases between. There are 11 residues in the CDR3. The CDR3 protein is CASTGGHEQYF. The DNA of the CDR3 is TGTGCCAGCACTGGCGGGCACGAGCAGTACTTC.

The chain couples TRBV30 to TRBJ1-1; D may be TRBD1 (5 bases). The length of the CDR3 is 12 residues. V was trimmed by 6 bases and J by 7 bases, leaving 15 bases between them. CDR1 and CDR2 from the germline V gene are GTSNPN and SVGIG (reference sequence). DNA for the CDR3: TGTGCCTGTAGGGATCGGGGGAGTGAAGCTTTCTTT. Its protein is CACRDRGSEAFF.

The gene calls are TRBV27 and TRBJ2-3, with D hard to call. The V gene's germline CDR1 is MNHEY and CDR2 SMNVEV (reference sequence). This CDR3 has 14 residues. V lost 5 bases, J lost 2 bases, and 11 bases lay in between. The CDR3 nucleotides read TGTGCCAGCAGTCCGCGAGGTATCACAGATACGCAGTATTTT. Its protein is CASSPRGITDTQYF.

The chain combines TRBV5-5 with TRBJ2-6; 7 nucleotides align to TRBD1. V shed 4 bases, J shed 4 bases, and the junction held 5 bases outside the gene matches. Germline CDR1 reads SGHKS; CDR2 reads YYEKEE (reference sequence). This CDR3 spans 15 amino acids. The CDR3 nucleotides are TGTGCCAGCAGCGCTACAGGGGTCGGGGCCAACGTCCTGACTTTC. The encoded protein is CASSATGVGANVLTF.

A few counts support this clone. J is TRBJ1-5 and V is TRBV15, with 9 bases identical to TRBD1. The CDR3 sequence is 13 residues long. The ends lost 9 bases at V and 7 bases at J; junction bases unmatched: 7. Germline V gives CDR1 LNHNV, CDR2 YYDKDF (reference sequence). The CDR3 sequence: CATAGTGFQPQHF. CDR3 DNA: TGTGCCACGGCCGGGACAGGGTTCCAGCCCCAGCATTTT.

The chain combines TRBV5-1 with TRBJ1-1; TRBD1 matches at 8 bases. CDR1 is SGHRS, CDR2 YFSETQ, per germline. V dropped 0 bases and J dropped 6; count of bases not matched to a gene: 10. The CDR3 consists of 16 residues. The CDR3 bases are TGCGCCAGCAGCTTGGCGGGACAGGTGGTTATCCCTGAAGCTTTCTTT. The encoded protein is CASSLAGQVVIPEAFF.

The gene calls are TRBV6-1 and TRBJ1-1; 7 bases align to TRBD1. Germline trimming cut 4 bases from V and 6 bases from J; bases unmatched to any gene: 14. This CDR3 has 16 residues. Germline values: CDR1 MNHNS, CDR2 SASEGT. The CDR3 here is CASSARGGDSASEAFF. In DNA, the CDR3 is TGTGCCAGCAGTGCCCGGGGGGGGGACAGCGCGTCTGAAGCTTTCTTT.

The chain links TRBV7-5 to TRBJ1-5; the DNA was not used to check the table's D call, TRBD1. TRBV7-5 is labeled a pseudogene. The CDR3 totals 20 residues. The CDR3 is CARSLRDRRDHGYSNQPQHF. Written as DNA, the CDR3 is TGTGCCAGAAGCTTACGGGACAGAAGAGACCACGGGTATAGCAATCAGCCCCAGCATTTT.

The chain is built from TRBV5-1 and TRBJ2-5; no clear D. The end of the DNA aligns better with TRBJ2-7, so the J call may be wrong. The CDR3 is 13 residues long. CDR1 is SGHRS and CDR2 is YFSETQ in the germline V gene. The CDR3 coding sequence is TGCGCCAGCAGCTTGGATTTCTCCTACGAGCAGTACTTC. Residues: CASSLDFSYEQYF.

This clone has only a few counts. The V gene is TRBV30, the J gene TRBJ1-2, with TRBD1 identical over 7 bases. This CDR3 spans 13 amino acids. From germline, CDR1 is GTSNPN and CDR2 SVGIG (reference sequence). The V and J ends lost 3 bases and 4 bases, in that order; junction bases with no gene match: 5. Here the CDR3 reads CAWRGRGVYGYTF. DNA of the CDR3: TGTGCCTGGAGGGGCAGGGGGGTCTATGGCTACACCTTC.

The chain joins TRBV18 to TRBJ2-7; 8 positions match TRBD1. The CDR3 covers 14 residues. Germline CDR1 and CDR2: KGHSH and LQKENI. The V gene end was trimmed by 3 bases and the J gene end by 6 bases; junction bases not matched to a gene: 7. This CDR3 is CASSPIGTGREQYF. In DNA form, the CDR3 reads TGTGCCAGCTCACCTATAGGGACAGGCCGCGAGCAGTACTTC.

The chain has TRBV30 and TRBJ2-2; 7 bases map to TRBD2. This CDR3 is 13 amino acids long. Germline V CDR1 and CDR2: GTSNPN, SVGIG (reference sequence). V trimming: 1 base; J trimming: 5 bases; junction bases outside the gene matches: 1. The CDR3 region is CAWSGGGTGELFF. CDR3 coding DNA: TGTGCCTGGAGTGGGGGGGGAACCGGGGAGCTGTTTTTT.

This chain connects TRBV9 to TRBJ2-7; 8 nucleotides agree with TRBD1. Germline V lookup: CDR1 SGDLS, CDR2 YYNGEE. This CDR3 has 13 amino acids. J was trimmed by 3 bases and V by 5 bases; bases with no gene match: 4. The CDR3 DNA reads TGTGCCAGCAGTCCTGGACAGGGCTACGAGCAGTACTTC. This translates into CASSPGQGYEQYF.

The DNA of the CDR3 is TGTGCCAGCAGTTCCACCCCAGGAGGGGGCACAGATACGCAGTATTTT. Amino acids: CASSSTPGGGTDTQYF. The chain combines TRBV28 with TRBJ2-3, with D tentatively TRBD2 (6 bases). With 4 bases removed from V and 1 base from J, the gap between germline ends came to 15 bases. The germline V gene encodes CDR1 MDHEN and CDR2 SYDVKM. There are 16 residues in the CDR3. The variable domain in full, completed from reference TRBV28 and TRBJ2-3, reads DVKVTQSSRYLVKRTGEKVFLECVQDMDHENMFWYRQDPGLGLRLIYFSYDVKMKEKGDIPEGYSVSREKKERFSLILESASTNQTSMYLCASSSTPGGGTDTQYFGPGTRLTVL.

This clone has a handful of counts. J is TRBJ1-1 and V is TRBV29-1; a weak D match, TRBD1 (5 bases). This CDR3 comprises 14 residues. CDR1 SQVTM and CDR2 ANQGSEA come from the germline V gene. V lost 6 bases to trimming and J lost 2 bases, with 16 bases between them. The CDR3 region has the DNA TGCAGCGTCCTGCCGTCACAGGTAAACACTGAAGCTTTCTTT. Residues: CSVLPSQVNTEAFF.

This clone has only one observation. The gene calls are TRBV19 and TRBJ2-7; 7 nucleotides agree with TRBD1. V lost 3 bases, J lost 0 bases, and 5 bases stayed unmatched. This CDR3 is 15 amino acids long. The germline V gene encodes CDR1 LNHDA and CDR2 SQIVND (reference sequence). CDR3 loop: CASSIYQGVSYEQYF. The CDR3 DNA sequence: TGTGCCAGTAGTATCTATCAGGGGGTCTCCTACGAGCAGTACTTC.

The chain is built from TRBV28 and TRBJ1-6; 10 bases are shared with TRBD1. The CDR3 contains 15 residues. Looked up from germline, CDR1 is MDHEN and CDR2 is SYDVKM. The V segment lost 5 bases and the J segment 8 bases; nucleotides outside the gene matches: 6. The CDR3 sequence is CASSTPGTGDSPLHF. The CDR3 bases are TGTGCCAGCAGTACCCCCGGGACAGGGGATTCACCCCTCCACTTT.